This entry is about one T cell receptor beta chain. This sample stems from a study of blood T cell repertoires in COVID-19. Turning to the study itself: From the United States, Italy and Spain came samples of acute and convalescent COVID-19.

Recruited during active infection, patients (from Seattle) were subsequently followed longitudinally. V was trimmed by 5 bases and J by 7 bases, leaving 14 bases between them. The CDR3 sequence is 13 residues long. TCRdb keeps only in-frame clones here, not all; method: immunoSEQ multiplex PCR. The data show a few hundred thousand clones, 90% seen once. The clonotype was recovered from an older woman with COVID-19, enrolled during active disease. Material for sequencing was peripheral blood. The chain recombines TRBV12-3 or TRBV12-4 with TRBJ1-1; D uncertain. DNA for the CDR3: TGTGCCAGCAGTGAGGGAGGTAGTTATGAAGCTTTCTTT. Its protein is CASSEGGSYEAFF.